The rows below give T cell receptor beta chains drawn from one sample of a study of OX40 agonist ivuxolimab in advanced cancers. The assay was immunoSEQ multiplex PCR, and TCRdb's table has in-frame clones only and misses some. This table holds about 36,000 clones, 65% to 80% found once. The sample here was CD4+ or CD8+ T cells sorted from blood, taken in a trial of the OX40 agonist ivuxolimab. These receptors all come from an adult with an advanced solid tumor such as melanoma, head and neck, liver or kidney cancer. CDR3s include the opening cysteine and the closing phenylalanine or tryptophan. A D gene is named only where the DNA matches it firmly. Clone size is stated in some rows and not others, as once, few, many or a class when expanded.

J	size	D	V	CDR3	DNA
TRBJ1-1	medium-sized	NA	TRBV29-1	CSGTRNTEAFF	TGCAGCGGGACACGGAACACTGAAGCTTTCTTT
TRBJ2-2	NA	TRBD1	TRBV27	CASSFQGADTGELFF	TGTGCCAGCAGTTTTCAGGGGGCGGACACCGGGGAGCTGTTTTTT
TRBJ2-1	NA	NA	TRBV23-1	CASSRGLAYNEQFF	TGCGCCAGCAGTCGCGGACTCGCGTACAATGAGCAGTTCTTC
TRBJ2-7	NA	NA	TRBV19	CASSIAQAYEQYF	TGTGCCAGTAGTATAGCACAGGCTTACGAGCAGTACTTC
TRBJ2-5	NA	NA	TRBV25-1	CASSRGYQETQYF	TGTGCCAGCAGTAGAGGGTACCAAGAGACCCAGTACTTC
TRBJ1-5	NA	NA	TRBV4-2	CASSQDTSGANQPQHF	TGTGCCAGCAGCCAAGATACTTCAGGAGCCAATCAGCCCCAGCATTTT
TRBJ2-2	NA	TRBD1	TRBV6-1	CASNYRGDTGELFF	TGTGCCAGCAATTACAGGGGGGACACCGGGGAGCTGTTTTTT
TRBJ2-3	NA	TRBD2	TRBV6-6	CASRESSGGADTQYF	TGTGCCAGCAGGGAGTCTAGCGGGGGCGCAGATACGCAGTATTTT
TRBJ1-3	NA	NA	TRBV19	CASRYRGRGFSSGNTIYF	TGTGCCAGTAGATACCGGGGGAGGGGCTTTAGCTCTGGAAACACCATATATTTT
TRBJ1-4	NA	NA	TRBV2	CASRPATRVNEKLFF	TGTGCCAGCAGACCTGCTACAAGGGTTAATGAAAAACTGTTTTTT
TRBJ2-7	few	NA	TRBV29-1	CSVEDQLRGTYF	TGCAGCGTTGAAGATCAGTTGCGGGGTACGTACTTC
TRBJ1-1	once	NA	TRBV5-1	CASSWGEMNTEAFF	TGCGCCAGCAGCTGGGGCGAAATGAACACTGAAGCTTTCTTT
TRBJ1-1	few	TRBD1	TRBV6-6	CASLVMTGGGTEAFF	TGTGCCAGCCTAGTTATGACAGGGGGCGGCACTGAAGCTTTCTTT
TRBJ1-4	NA	NA	TRBV21-1	CASSKGMMGVASEKLFF	TGTGCCAGCAGCAAAGGGATGATGGGGGTAGCTTCGGAAAAACTGTTTTTT
TRBJ2-7	NA	NA	TRBV30	CAWSKDTRIASYNHEQYF	TGTGCCTGGTCGAAGGACACCAGAATAGCGTCCTATAACCACGAGCAGTACTTC
TRBJ2-7	NA	NA	TRBV2	CASSEGWRTYEQYF	TGTGCCAGCAGTGAAGGGTGGCGGACCTACGAGCAGTACTTC
TRBJ1-1	once	NA	TRBV7-9	CASSLIGRGTEAFF	TGTGCCAGCAGCTTAATCGGTAGGGGTACTGAAGCTTTCTTT
TRBJ1-2	NA	NA	TRBV10-2	CASSEWARAGYGYTF	TGCGCCAGCAGTGAGTGGGCGAGGGCCGGGTATGGCTACACCTTC
TRBJ1-2	NA	NA	TRBV6-5	CASSYSANLNYGYTF	TGTGCCAGCAGTTACTCAGCGAACCTTAACTATGGCTACACCTTC
TRBJ1-2	NA	NA	TRBV30	CACFLGTNYGYTF	TGTGCCTGCTTTTTAGGGACTAACTATGGCTACACCTTC
TRBJ2-7	NA	NA	TRBV19	CASSIGGLAYEQYF	TGTGCCAGTAGTATAGGGGGTTTGGCCTACGAGCAGTACTTC
TRBJ2-3	NA	NA	TRBV7-9	CASSPGDPTDTQYF	TGTGCCAGCAGCCCGGGAGATCCCACAGATACGCAGTATTTT